The 24 T cell receptor beta chains reported below all come from one sample, sequenced in a study of T cell repertoires in cytomegalovirus infection. TCRdb re-called the reads with MiXCR, one entry per CDR3 protein. The sample includes over 300,000 distinct CDR3 sequences, around a tenth of them seen just once. Sequenced sample: PBMCs. Every receptor here comes from a human donor in good health (CMV status not recorded). Some clones in this sample may be carry-over from other donors' samples.

In its sample, this clonotype was seen many times. The chain has TRBV7-8 and TRBJ2-7, with D hard to call. CDR1 is SGHVS, CDR2 FQNEAQ, per germline. Trimming shortened V by 4 bases and J by 5 bases, and 12 bases separated the two germline ends. The CDR3 covers 13 residues. CDR3 DNA sequence: TGTGCCAGCAGCTCCGGGCCAGGAGACGAGCAGTACTTC. This translates into CASSSGPGDEQYF. Filled out from reference TRBV7-8 and TRBJ2-7, the complete variable domain reads GAGVSQSPRYKVAKRGQDVALRCDPISGHVSLFWYQQALGQGPEFLTYFQNEAQLDKSGLPSDRFFAERPEGSVSTLKIQRTQQEDSAVYLCASSSGPGDEQYFGPGTRLTVT.

The chain uses TRBV6-2 or TRBV6-3 and TRBJ2-7; D is ambiguous. The CDR3 is made up of 14 amino acids. V lost 7 bases and J lost 1, with 14 bases in between. CDR1 and CDR2 from the germline V gene are MNHEY and SVGEGT. The CDR3 sequence: CASTFTLGSYEQYF. The DNA of the CDR3 is TGTGCCAGCACCTTTACCCTCGGATCCTACGAGCAGTACTTC.

The gene calls are TRBV12-3 or TRBV12-4 and TRBJ1-1; no definite D call. The CDR3 is 14 amino acids. The ends were cut back, 6 bases at V and 1 base at J, with 12 bases in the middle. DNA for the CDR3: TGTGCCAGCAGACCCGAGCCGGGGAACACTGAAGCTTTCTTT. This translates into CASRPEPGNTEAFF.

This clonotype appeared a few times. The chain combines TRBV20-1 with TRBJ2-4; 8 nucleotides agree with TRBD1. Germline values: CDR1 DFQATT, CDR2 SNEGSKA (reference sequence). The CDR3 runs 16 residues. V dropped 4 bases and J dropped 1; count of bases not matched to a gene: 9. Here the CDR3 DNA reads TGCAGTGCTACAACGGCCCAGGGGGCTGCCAAAAACATTCAGTACTTC. It is translated as CSATTAQGAAKNIQYF.

There are many counts of this clonotype. The chain joins TRBV7-2 to TRBJ2-3; 8 bases agree with TRBD2. Per the germline V gene, CDR1 is SGHTA and CDR2 is FQGNSA. Trimming removed 1 base from V and 1 base from J; junction bases left unmatched: 4. The CDR3 is made up of 16 amino acids. The chain's CDR3 is CASSLEAGVGTDTQYF. DNA of the CDR3: TGTGCCAGCAGCTTAGAAGCGGGGGTAGGCACAGATACGCAGTATTTT. Supplemented by reference TRBV7-2 and TRBJ2-3, the full variable domain reads GAGVSQSPSNKVTEKGKDVELRCDPISGHTALYWYRQSLGQGLEFLIYFQGNSAPDKSGLPSDRFSAERTGGSVSTLTIQRTQQEDSAVYLCASSLEAGVGTDTQYFGPGTRLTVL.

This clonotype was counted between two and nine times. The genes are TRBV12-3 or TRBV12-4 and TRBJ2-7; no clear D. Trimming took off 7 bases at V and 1 base at J, with 11 bases between the two ends. There are 13 residues in the CDR3. Here the CDR3 reads CASTLLGSYEQYF. For the CDR3, the DNA is TGTGCCAGCACCCTCCTTGGGTCCTACGAGCAGTACTTC.

In this sample, this clonotype turned up a few times. The V gene is TRBV7-2, the J gene TRBJ1-2; weak D call: TRBD1 (5 bases). The germline gives CDR1 SGHTA, CDR2 FQGNSA. The CDR3 is made up of 13 amino acids. V was clipped by 1 base and J by 7 bases, with 10 bases between them. The CDR3 loop reads CASSLEAGLGYTF. DNA for the CDR3: TGTGCCAGCAGCTTAGAGGCAGGGCTTGGCTACACCTTC.

For this clonotype: At one end the junction does not follow the germline gene, possibly because of a read error. V is TRBV7-9 and J is TRBJ2-7; 8 bases match TRBD1. Germline V gene sequence: CDR1 SEHNR, CDR2 FQNEAQ (reference sequence). The CDR3 is 14 residues long. CDR3 sequence: CASSLGQGAYEQNF. CDR3 nucleotides: TGTGCCAGCAGCTTAGGGCAGGGGGCCTACGAGCAGAACTTC.

This clonotype was seen a handful of times. The chain joins TRBV12-3 or TRBV12-4 to TRBJ2-5; a weak D match, TRBD2 (5 bases). The CDR3 covers 14 residues. Trimming stripped 7 bases from V and 9 bases from J, with 21 bases between. This CDR3 is CASITGLPGKAQYF. CDR3 sequence (DNA): TGTGCCAGCATTACCGGGCTCCCCGGGAAGGCCCAGTACTTC.

This clonotype was seen a few times. The chain uses TRBV4-2 and TRBJ1-1; D uncertain. Trimming removed 4 bases from V and 0 bases from J, with 12 bases in between. There are 15 residues in the CDR3. Looked up from germline, CDR1 is LGHNA and CDR2 is YNFKEQ. The CDR3 protein is CASSREKRVNTEAFF. The DNA for the CDR3 is TGTGCCAGCAGCCGCGAGAAGAGGGTGAACACTGAAGCTTTCTTT.

This clonotype was detected many times. An end of the junction does not agree with germline; a read error may underlie this. The gene calls are TRBV7-2 and TRBJ2-1, with 9 bases fitting TRBD2. The CDR3 has 14 residues. CDR1 and CDR2 (germline): SGHTA, FQGNSA. The CDR3 DNA follows: TGTGCCAGCAGTTTAGGACTAGCGAACAATGAGCAGTTCTTC. Translating gives CASSLGLANNEQFF. The variable domain in full, completed from reference TRBV7-2 and TRBJ2-1, reads GAGVSQSPSNKVTEKGKDVELRCDPISGHTALYWYRQSLGQGLEFLIYFQGNSAPDKSGLPSDRFSAERTGGSVSTLTIQRTQQEDSAVYLCASSLGLANNEQFFGPGTRLTVL.

This clonotype was seen a few times. V and J are TRBV19 and TRBJ1-5; no definite D call. CDR3 size: 13 residues. Trimming removed 4 bases at V and 5 bases at J, with 9 bases between. The germline gives CDR1 LNHDA, CDR2 SQIVND (reference sequence). CDR3 DNA: TGTGCCAGTAGTAAGTTGGGCGATCAGCCCCAGCATTTT. Protein sequence: CASSKLGDQPQHF.

The rearrangement joins TRBV2 to TRBJ2-1; D gene ambiguous. The CDR3 totals 13 residues. V was pared by 7 bases and J by 3 bases, with 10 bases between. CDR1 is SNHLY and CDR2 is FYNNEI in the germline V gene. CDR3 in DNA: TGTGCCAGCAACCCCAAGGACTACAATGAGCAGTTCTTC. Translating gives CASNPKDYNEQFF.

This clonotype was recorded a few times. The rearrangement uses TRBV7-2 and TRBJ1-5, with D maybe TRBD1 (5 bases). The CDR3 totals 17 residues. Germline V gene lookup returns CDR1 SGHTA and CDR2 FQGNSA. Trimming took 5 bases from V and 1 from J, leaving 18 bases between them. The CDR3 is CASSPPGGGRSNQPQHF. The DNA of the CDR3 is TGTGCCAGCAGCCCCCCTGGGGGGGGTAGGAGCAATCAGCCCCAGCATTTT.

In its sample, this clonotype was seen a few times. The V call is TRBV20-1, the J call TRBJ2-3; D is unresolved. The V end lost 2 bases, the J end lost 2 bases, and 5 bases lay between the germline ends. There are 12 residues in the CDR3. In germline, CDR1 is DFQATT, CDR2 SNEGSKA (reference sequence). The CDR3 is CSARYSTDTQYF. The CDR3 coding sequence is TGCAGTGCTAGATACTCCACAGATACGCAGTATTTT.

The chain couples TRBV19 to TRBJ2-7, with TRBD2 as a possible D gene (6 bases). CDR1 and CDR2 from the germline V gene are LNHDA and SQIVND (reference sequence). This CDR3 has 15 residues. V was trimmed by 8 bases and J by 2 bases, leaving 19 bases between them. The CDR3: CASSIPGLDTYEQYF. CDR3 sequence (DNA): TGTGCCAGTTCCATACCGGGACTCGATACCTACGAGCAGTACTTC.

With respect to this clonotype: Possible read error: a much larger clone is one base away. The CDR3: CASSQGQFSYNEQFF. CDR3 nucleotides: TGTGCCAGCAGCCAAGGACAGTTCTCCTACAATGAGCAGTTCTTC. V usage is TRBV3-1 and J usage is TRBJ2-1; D may be TRBD1 (5 bases). V was shortened by 1 base and J by 0 bases, with 7 bases between the two germline ends. The CDR3 covers 15 residues. The germline CDR1 and CDR2 sequences are LGHDT and YNNKEL (reference sequence).

This clonotype has at least ten counts. V usage is TRBV7-9 and J usage is TRBJ2-5; 9 bases fit TRBD2. The ends lost 6 bases at V and 1 base at J; junction bases unmatched: 3. Germline CDR1 SEHNR, CDR2 FQNEAQ (reference sequence). The CDR3 totals 14 residues. The CDR3 reads CASSFSGGQETQYF. DNA of the CDR3: TGTGCCAGCAGTTTTAGCGGGGGCCAAGAGACCCAGTACTTC.

There are many counts of this clonotype. The chain is built from TRBV11-2 and TRBJ2-3; TRBD2 might be the D (6 bases). Trimming left V 1 base short and J 4 bases short, with 15 bases between. CDR1 SGHAT and CDR2 FQNNGV come from the germline V gene. The CDR3 is made up of 16 amino acids. CDR3: CASSLVSGVGADTQYF. CDR3 in DNA: TGTGCCAGCAGCTTAGTTTCGGGAGTCGGCGCAGATACGCAGTATTTT. Full variable domain (outside the CDR3, taken from reference TRBV11-2 and TRBJ2-3): EAGVAQSPRYKIIEKRQSVAFWCNPISGHATLYWYQQILGQGPKLLIQFQNNGVVDDSQLPKDRFSAERLKGVDSTLKIQPAKLEDSAVYLCASSLVSGVGADTQYFGPGTRLTVL.

The genes are TRBV10-3 and TRBJ1-2; no reliable D call. Trimming stripped 3 bases from V and 0 bases from J, with 14 bases between. The CDR3 is 16 amino acids. Germline assignment: CDR1 ENHRY and CDR2 SYGVKD. CDR3 DNA: TGTGCCATCAGTGAAGGCATCAAAGCCACTAACTATGGCTACACCTTC. Protein sequence: CAISEGIKATNYGYTF.

This clonotype has at least ten counts. This chain joins TRBV10-3 and TRBJ1-1; D gene unclear. Trimming stripped 0 bases from V and 3 bases from J, with 11 bases between. The CDR3 sequence is 15 residues long. Germline V gene lookup returns CDR1 ENHRY and CDR2 SYGVKD. CDR3 residues: CAISESSDSYTEAFF. The CDR3 bases are TGTGCCATCAGTGAGTCATCGGACTCGTACACTGAAGCTTTCTTT.

The sample holds many counts of this clonotype. The chain is built from TRBV7-2 and TRBJ2-3; 7 bases line up with TRBD2. V was pared by 6 bases and J by 2 bases, with 11 bases of the junction left unmatched. Germline CDR1 is SGHTA and CDR2 is FQGNSA. The CDR3 is 16 amino acids. The CDR3 sequence is CASRPSGTMNTDTQYF. In DNA form, the CDR3 reads TGTGCCAGCAGGCCGAGCGGGACTATGAACACAGATACGCAGTATTTT.

The table lists this clonotype with many counts. This sequence joins TRBV28 and TRBJ2-7; 8 nucleotides line up with TRBD2. Germline values: CDR1 MDHEN, CDR2 SYDVKM. The CDR3 is made up of 15 amino acids. Losses at the gene ends were 7 bases for V and 6 bases for J; bases not matched to a gene: 14. The DNA for the CDR3 is TGTGCCAGCACCCCCCGGGGACTAGACGTCGTCGAGCAGTACTTC. Its protein product is CASTPRGLDVVEQYF.

This chain joins TRBV7-9 and TRBJ1-2; a possible D gene is TRBD1 (6 bases). V was cut by 10 bases and J by 2 bases, with 23 bases left in between. Germline values: CDR1 SEHNR, CDR2 FQNEAQ (reference sequence). CDR3 length equals 16 residues. The CDR3 DNA reads TGTGCCAACACACTCAGCGGGGGGGGGCACAACTATGGCTACACCTTC. It is translated as CANTLSGGGHNYGYTF.